These 9 T cell receptor beta chains originate from one sample sequenced in a study of cytotoxic CD8 clonotypes in ibrutinib-treated CLL. Only in-frame clones appear in the TCRdb table, and some are missing; sequencing was by immunoSEQ multiplex PCR. The sample lists roughly 160,000 clones, around 84% occurring once. Here the sequenced sample was PBMCs, taken after 12 months of ibrutinib treatment. The receptors originated from a human donor with chronic lymphocytic leukemia.

The rearrangement joins TRBV28 to TRBJ2-7; D is perhaps TRBD1 or TRBD2 (6 bases each). Germline V gene lookup returns CDR1 MDHEN and CDR2 SYDVKM. The CDR3 length is 14 residues. Trimming shortened V by 0 bases and J by 7 bases, and 13 bases separated the two germline ends. CDR3 region: CASSLWGGYQEQYF. DNA of the CDR3: TGTGCCAGCAGTTTATGGGGGGGCTACCAGGAGCAGTACTTC.

The rearrangement uses TRBV5-4 and TRBJ2-6, with D tentatively TRBD1 or TRBD2 (5 bases each). Germline V CDR1 and CDR2: SGHNT, YYREEE (reference sequence). Trimming cost V 4 bases and J 0 bases, with 11 bases left between them. The length of the CDR3 is 16 residues. CDR3 region: CASSRDVNSGANVLTF. The CDR3 nucleotides read TGTGCCAGCAGCCGGGACGTTAACTCTGGGGCCAACGTCCTGACTTTC.

The V call is TRBV29-1, the J call TRBJ1-4, with 7 bases fitting TRBD1. V was pared by 7 bases and J by 8 bases, with 10 bases of the junction left unmatched. Germline V gives CDR1 SQVTM, CDR2 ANQGSEA. CDR3 length: 13 residues. The chain's CDR3 is CSANDRVGEKLFF. CDR3 nucleotides: TGCAGCGCTAATGACAGGGTGGGCGAAAAACTGTTTTTT.

This chain joins TRBV6-6 and TRBJ2-7; 10 nucleotides line up with TRBD1. This CDR3 is built from 14 residues. Germline V gives CDR1 MNHNY, CDR2 SVGAGI (reference sequence). V lost 6 bases, J lost 5 bases, and 7 bases stayed unmatched. CDR3 bases: TGTGCCAGCAGCCGACCGGGACAGGGGAACGAGCAGTACTTC. Its protein product is CASSRPGQGNEQYF.

The gene calls are TRBV28 and TRBJ1-3; perhaps TRBD1 as D (5 bases). Germline CDR1 MDHEN, CDR2 SYDVKM. V was clipped by 5 bases and J by 7 bases, with 18 bases between them. The CDR3 sequence is 15 residues long. CDR3 sequence reads: CASSRDSSRVNTIYF. The DNA for the CDR3 is TGTGCCAGCAGTCGGGACTCATCCAGGGTCAACACCATATATTTT.

Written as DNA, the CDR3 is TGTGCCAGCAGTTTAACTTCTGGCAATCAGCCCCAGCATTTT. Translation: CASSLTSGNQPQHF. This rearrangement joins TRBV28 to TRBJ1-5; D is uncertain. CDR3 length equals 14 residues. Germline lookup yields CDR1 MDHEN and CDR2 SYDVKM. Trimming took off 2 bases at V and 2 bases at J, with 7 bases between the two ends.

J is TRBJ2-7 and V is TRBV7-8, with a weak D call TRBD1 (6 bases). Germline CDR1 reads SGHVS; CDR2 reads FQNEAQ. The CDR3 contains 15 residues. The V and J ends lost 5 bases and 5 bases respectively, with 19 bases between them. The CDR3 loop reads CASSAYREIGDEQYF. Here the CDR3 DNA reads TGTGCCAGCAGCGCCTACAGGGAAATAGGGGACGAGCAGTACTTC.

About this clone itself: Relative to the germline gene, one junction end is altered; a read error may explain this. The chain is built from TRBV7-2 and TRBJ2-3; a possible D gene is TRBD2 (5 bases). Germline assignment: CDR1 SGHTA and CDR2 FQGNSA. The CDR3 length is 14 residues. Here the CDR3 DNA reads TGTGCCATCAGCTTAGAGGGCCGCTCAGCTACGCAGTATTTT. Protein product: CAISLEGRSATQYF.

J is TRBJ2-4 and V is TRBV9; 7 bases map to TRBD1. This CDR3 region has 14 residues. Trimming removed 0 bases from V and 6 bases from J; junction bases left unmatched: 3. Germline CDR1 and CDR2: SGDLS and YYNGEE. The CDR3 DNA reads as TGTGCCAGCAGCGTAGCCCGACAGGGAAACATTCAGTACTTC. This encodes CASSVARQGNIQYF. Full variable domain (missing parts from reference TRBV9 and TRBJ2-4): DSGVTQTPKHLITATGQRVTLRCSPRSGDLSVYWYQQSLDQGLQFLIQYYNGEERAKGNILERFSAQQFPDLHSELNLSSLELGDSALYFCASSVARQGNIQYFGAGTRLSVL.